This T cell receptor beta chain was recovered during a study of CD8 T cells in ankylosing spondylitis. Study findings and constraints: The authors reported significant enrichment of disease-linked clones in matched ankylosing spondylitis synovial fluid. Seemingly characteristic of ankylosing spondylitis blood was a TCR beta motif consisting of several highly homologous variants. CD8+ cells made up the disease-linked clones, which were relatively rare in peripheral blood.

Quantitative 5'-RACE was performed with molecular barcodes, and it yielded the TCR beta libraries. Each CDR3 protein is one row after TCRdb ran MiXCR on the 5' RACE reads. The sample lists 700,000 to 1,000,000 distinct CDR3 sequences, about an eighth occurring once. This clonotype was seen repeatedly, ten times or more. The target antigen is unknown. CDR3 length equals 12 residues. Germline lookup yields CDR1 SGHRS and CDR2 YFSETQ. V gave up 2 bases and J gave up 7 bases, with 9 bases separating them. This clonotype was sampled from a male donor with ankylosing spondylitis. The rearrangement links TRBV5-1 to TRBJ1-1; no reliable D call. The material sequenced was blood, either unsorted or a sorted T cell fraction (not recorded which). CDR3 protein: CASSLTLDEAFF. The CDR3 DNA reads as TGCGCCAGCAGCTTAACCCTAGATGAAGCTTTCTTT. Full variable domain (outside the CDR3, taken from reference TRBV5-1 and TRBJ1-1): KAGVTQTPRYLIKTRGQQVTLSCSPISGHRSVSWYQQTPGQGLQFLFEYFSETQRNKGNFPGRFSGRQFSNSRSEMNVSTLELGDSALYLCASSLTLDEAFFGQGTRLTVV.